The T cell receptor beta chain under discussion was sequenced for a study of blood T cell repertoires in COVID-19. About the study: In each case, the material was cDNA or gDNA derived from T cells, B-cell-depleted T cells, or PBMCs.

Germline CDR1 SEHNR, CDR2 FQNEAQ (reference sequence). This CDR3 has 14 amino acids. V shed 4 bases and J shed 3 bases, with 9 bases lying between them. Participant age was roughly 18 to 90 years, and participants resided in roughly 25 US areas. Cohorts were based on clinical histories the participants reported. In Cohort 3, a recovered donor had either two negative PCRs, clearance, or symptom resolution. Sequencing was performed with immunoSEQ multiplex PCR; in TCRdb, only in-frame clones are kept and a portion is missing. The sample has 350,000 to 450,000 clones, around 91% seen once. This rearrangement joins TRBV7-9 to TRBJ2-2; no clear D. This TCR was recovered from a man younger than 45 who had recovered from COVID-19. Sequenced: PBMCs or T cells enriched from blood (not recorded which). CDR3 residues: CASSSTTHTGELFF. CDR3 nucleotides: TGTGCCAGCAGCTCAACGACTCACACCGGGGAGCTGTTTTTT.